These T cell receptor beta chains were read from a single sample in a study of blood T cell repertoires in COVID-19. Repertoires were generated with immunoSEQ multiplex PCR, while TCRdb's copy carries only in-frame clones and drops some. The profile shows about 290,000 clones, 85% of them singletons. The specimen sequenced was peripheral blood. These receptors all come from a woman aged 50 to 60 with active or convalescent COVID-19. Both conserved end residues are part of each CDR3. D genes are given only for firm matches. The size of a clone is reported for some rows only, either as once, few or many, or as a class for expanded clones.

D gene: .
clone size: .
J gene: TRBJ2-3
V gene: TRBV11-2
CDR3 protein: CASSLGLRGYTQYF

D gene: .
clone size: .
J gene: TRBJ2-7
V gene: TRBV6-5
CDR3 protein: CASTFTGYEQYF

D gene: .
clone size: .
J gene: TRBJ2-1
V gene: TRBV27
CDR3 protein: CASSEDDNEQFF

D gene: .
clone size: .
J gene: TRBJ1-1
V gene: TRBV18
CDR3 protein: CASSPSRAMNTEAFF

D gene: TRBD2
clone size: .
J gene: TRBJ2-7
V gene: TRBV5-1
CDR3 protein: CASSLASSGRFYEQYF

D gene: .
clone size: .
J gene: TRBJ1-1
V gene: TRBV3-1/TRBV3-2
CDR3 protein: CASSRLQNTEAFF

D gene: TRBD1
clone size: many
J gene: TRBJ2-7
V gene: TRBV6-1
CDR3 protein: CASSERSGTEGYEQYF

D gene: .
clone size: .
J gene: TRBJ1-4
V gene: TRBV5-1
CDR3 protein: CASRWQRNEKLFF

D gene: TRBD1
clone size: .
J gene: TRBJ2-3
V gene: TRBV19
CDR3 protein: CASRRDRGPDTQYF

D gene: TRBD1
clone size: .
J gene: TRBJ2-7
V gene: TRBV2
CDR3 protein: CASSAIDRSQQGSFVTYEQYF

D gene: .
clone size: .
J gene: TRBJ2-1
V gene: TRBV9
CDR3 protein: CASSVEATTYNEQFF

D gene: .
clone size: .
J gene: TRBJ2-1
V gene: TRBV29-1
CDR3 protein: CSVRGPNPRLVNNEQFF

D gene: TRBD2
clone size: .
J gene: TRBJ2-5
V gene: TRBV30
CDR3 protein: CAGSGSGGETQYF

D gene: .
clone size: .
J gene: TRBJ1-4
V gene: TRBV19
CDR3 protein: CASSTVVTEKLFF

D gene: TRBD2
clone size: .
J gene: TRBJ2-3
V gene: TRBV10-3
CDR3 protein: CAIESSGRADTQYF

D gene: .
clone size: .
J gene: TRBJ2-3
V gene: TRBV5-4
CDR3 protein: CASSLGVEGDTQYF

D gene: .
clone size: once
J gene: TRBJ1-2
V gene: TRBV1
CDR3 protein: CTSSPQRACGLLFYGYTF

D gene: TRBD2
clone size: .
J gene: TRBJ2-7
V gene: TRBV7-9
CDR3 protein: CASSLTSSGRRYEQYF

D gene: .
clone size: .
J gene: TRBJ2-2
V gene: TRBV3-1/TRBV3-2
CDR3 protein: CASSQPEGVGTGELFF

D gene: TRBD1
clone size: .
J gene: TRBJ2-5
V gene: TRBV5-8
CDR3 protein: CASSNGQAMGETQYF

D gene: .
clone size: .
J gene: TRBJ1-5
V gene: TRBV7-9
CDR3 protein: CASSLEGASNQPQHF

D gene: .
clone size: .
J gene: TRBJ2-7
V gene: TRBV28
CDR3 protein: CASSYPFGQIYEQYF

D gene: TRBD1
clone size: .
J gene: TRBJ2-2
V gene: TRBV19
CDR3 protein: CASIRQGASKGAGELFF

D gene: .
clone size: .
J gene: TRBJ2-2
V gene: TRBV2
CDR3 protein: CASSPQWSTGELFF

D gene: .
clone size: .
J gene: TRBJ1-1
V gene: TRBV28
CDR3 protein: CASIGQEAFF

D gene: .
clone size: .
J gene: TRBJ1-5
V gene: TRBV24-1
CDR3 protein: CATTPTGTNNQPQHF

D gene: TRBD1
clone size: .
J gene: TRBJ1-2
V gene: TRBV6-5
CDR3 protein: CAGRTGGRGYTF

D gene: .
clone size: .
J gene: TRBJ2-3
V gene: TRBV19
CDR3 protein: CAAGGASTDTQYF

D gene: .
clone size: .
J gene: TRBJ2-6
V gene: TRBV15
CDR3 protein: CATSRNPTAVGANVLTF

D gene: TRBD2
clone size: .
J gene: TRBJ2-5
V gene: TRBV5-6
CDR3 protein: CASSWNLAGDETQYF

D gene: .
clone size: .
J gene: TRBJ2-3
V gene: TRBV2
CDR3 protein: CASIRDSTDTQYF

D gene: .
clone size: .
J gene: TRBJ2-7
V gene: TRBV9
CDR3 protein: CASSVNPYSYEQYF

D gene: TRBD1
clone size: .
J gene: TRBJ2-5
V gene: TRBV7-9
CDR3 protein: CASSWGQGVSKTQYF

D gene: .
clone size: .
J gene: TRBJ2-7
V gene: TRBV5-4
CDR3 protein: CASSSRSRGSYEQYF

D gene: TRBD2
clone size: .
J gene: TRBJ2-5
V gene: TRBV2
CDR3 protein: CASNVMVGGGETQYF

D gene: TRBD1
clone size: once
J gene: TRBJ2-5
V gene: TRBV7-9
CDR3 protein: CASSLLGLRDRQETQYF

D gene: TRBD1
clone size: .
J gene: TRBJ2-7
V gene: TRBV28
CDR3 protein: CASSLLSTGDYEQYF

D gene: TRBD1
clone size: .
J gene: TRBJ1-2
V gene: TRBV29-1
CDR3 protein: CSVGLTGEGGYTF

D gene: TRBD2
clone size: .
J gene: TRBJ2-1
V gene: TRBV10-3
CDR3 protein: CAIRGTSGNEQFF

D gene: .
clone size: .
J gene: TRBJ2-7
V gene: TRBV6-2/TRBV6-3
CDR3 protein: CASSFRSTFSYEQYF

D gene: .
clone size: .
J gene: TRBJ1-1
V gene: TRBV18
CDR3 protein: CASLGGGMYTEAFF

D gene: TRBD1
clone size: .
J gene: TRBJ1-2
V gene: TRBV9
CDR3 protein: CASSVEDRGTGYTF

D gene: .
clone size: .
J gene: TRBJ1-2
V gene: TRBV19
CDR3 protein: CASSPPGAPYGYTF

D gene: .
clone size: .
J gene: TRBJ1-4
V gene: TRBV12-5
CDR3 protein: CASGLLVGSTTNEKLFF

D gene: TRBD1
clone size: once
J gene: TRBJ1-5
V gene: TRBV19
CDR3 protein: CASSPGQGARQPQHF

D gene: .
clone size: once
J gene: TRBJ2-1
V gene: TRBV5-8
CDR3 protein: CASSRRLSLTGNEQFF

D gene: TRBD1
clone size: .
J gene: TRBJ1-1
V gene: TRBV30
CDR3 protein: CAWGFGAGGTEAFF

D gene: TRBD1
clone size: .
J gene: TRBJ1-5
V gene: TRBV2
CDR3 protein: CASSVGGRGIQPQHF

D gene: TRBD1
clone size: .
J gene: TRBJ2-3
V gene: TRBV5-1
CDR3 protein: CASSHAGTGNTDTQYF

D gene: .
clone size: .
J gene: TRBJ1-5
V gene: TRBV6-5
CDR3 protein: CASRDRRNQPQHF

D gene: TRBD2
clone size: .
J gene: TRBJ2-7
V gene: TRBV5-1
CDR3 protein: CASSHRTSGMYEQYF

D gene: .
clone size: once
J gene: TRBJ1-2
V gene: TRBV6-2/TRBV6-3
CDR3 protein: CASSLAGALFRSGYTF

D gene: .
clone size: .
J gene: TRBJ2-7
V gene: TRBV28
CDR3 protein: CASRTGIRGQYF

D gene: .
clone size: .
J gene: TRBJ2-7
V gene: TRBV20-1
CDR3 protein: CSASVWPYYEQYF

D gene: .
clone size: .
J gene: TRBJ2-7
V gene: TRBV15
CDR3 protein: CATSRDSSYEQYF